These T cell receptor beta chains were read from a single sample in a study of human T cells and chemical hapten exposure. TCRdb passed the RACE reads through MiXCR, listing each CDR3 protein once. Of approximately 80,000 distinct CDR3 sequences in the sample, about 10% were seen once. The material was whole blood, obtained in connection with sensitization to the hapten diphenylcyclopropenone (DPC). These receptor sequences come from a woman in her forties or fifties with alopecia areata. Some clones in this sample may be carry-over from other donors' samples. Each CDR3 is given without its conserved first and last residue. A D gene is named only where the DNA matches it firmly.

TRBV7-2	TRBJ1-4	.	ASSFSAATNEKLF
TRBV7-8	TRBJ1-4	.	ASSLAAGNNEKLF
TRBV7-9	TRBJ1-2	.	ASSLSLYGYT
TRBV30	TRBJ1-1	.	AWSSGMNTEAF
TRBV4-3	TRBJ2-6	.	ASGDSGSGVNVLT
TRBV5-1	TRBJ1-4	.	ASSPGRLGNEKLF
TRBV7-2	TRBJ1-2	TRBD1	ASSLVAPGQGANYGYT
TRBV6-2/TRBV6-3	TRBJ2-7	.	AISQADSYEQY
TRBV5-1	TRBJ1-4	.	ASSWQPNEKLF
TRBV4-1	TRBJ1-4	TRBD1	ASSPRDRGEKLF
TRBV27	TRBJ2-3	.	ASSLLGGADTQY
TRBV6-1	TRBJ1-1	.	ASSDRRQARNTEAF
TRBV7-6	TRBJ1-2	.	ASSVSSGTVYGYT
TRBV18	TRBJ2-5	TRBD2	ASSPSSGGETQY
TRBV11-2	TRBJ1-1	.	ASSLVEARREAF
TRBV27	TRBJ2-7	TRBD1	ASSTRDSSYEQY
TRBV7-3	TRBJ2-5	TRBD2	ASSSAGEETQY
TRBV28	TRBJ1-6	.	ASSLVKDGFNSPLH
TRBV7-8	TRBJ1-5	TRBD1	ASSLNVGQGDQPQH
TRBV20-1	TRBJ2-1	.	SASARAYNEQF
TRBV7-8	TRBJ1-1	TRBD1	ASSLGTGMNTEAF
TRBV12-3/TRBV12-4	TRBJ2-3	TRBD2	ASRGLAGRIDTQY
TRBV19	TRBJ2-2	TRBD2	ASSIYSGGATTGELF
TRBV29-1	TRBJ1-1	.	SVGVRGTEAF
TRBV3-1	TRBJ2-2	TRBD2	ASTRRGMTRELF
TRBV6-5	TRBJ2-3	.	ASSYSSAVDTQY
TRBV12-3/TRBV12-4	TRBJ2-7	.	ASRAGTVGIYEQY
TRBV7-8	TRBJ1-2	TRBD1	ASSVQTGNYGYT
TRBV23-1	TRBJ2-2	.	ASSQSPGTGELF
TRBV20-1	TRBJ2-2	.	SASGSLSGELF
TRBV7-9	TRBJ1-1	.	ASSLVNTEAF
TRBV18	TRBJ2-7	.	ASSPQLGSPTEQY
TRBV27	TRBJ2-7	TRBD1	ASSPGQPVYEQY
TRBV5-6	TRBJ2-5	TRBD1	ASSFKRTGQETQY
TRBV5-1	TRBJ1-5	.	ASSSAMGQPQH
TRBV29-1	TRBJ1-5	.	SVGQHNQPQH
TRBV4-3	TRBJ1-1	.	ASSQDPETRAF
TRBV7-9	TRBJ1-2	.	ASRGINYGYT
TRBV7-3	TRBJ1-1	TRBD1	ASSVQGAEAF
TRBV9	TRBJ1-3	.	ASSVESVASGNTIY
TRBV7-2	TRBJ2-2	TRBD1	ASSPGTGLNTGELF
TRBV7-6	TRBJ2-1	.	ASSRQRQAHNEQF
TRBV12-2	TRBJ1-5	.	ASRYPTGGRSNQPQH
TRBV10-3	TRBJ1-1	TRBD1	AIRDRDTEAF
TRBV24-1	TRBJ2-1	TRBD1	ATSGGTGGPSSYNEQF
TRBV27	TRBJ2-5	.	ASSHTGSFQETQY
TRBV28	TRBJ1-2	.	VSRTANYGYT
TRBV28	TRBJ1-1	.	ASSSRTEAF
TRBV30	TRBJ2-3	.	AWRTWEIRGTQY
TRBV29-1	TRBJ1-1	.	SVPPLNTEAF
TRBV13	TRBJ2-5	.	ASSSYGGETQY
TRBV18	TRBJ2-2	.	ASTPITNTGELF
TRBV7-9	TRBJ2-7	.	ASSLAGLHSYEQY
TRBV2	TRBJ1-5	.	ASTKALSNQPQH
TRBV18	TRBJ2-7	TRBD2	ASSPGLAGGYEQY